The 20 T cell receptor beta chains below all came from one sample that was sequenced in a study of blood T cell repertoires in COVID-19. Sequencing was performed with immunoSEQ multiplex PCR; in TCRdb, only in-frame clones are kept and a portion is missing. This sample yields a few hundred thousand clones, of which about 91% are seen a single time; about 1.2% belongs to the top ten. Source material: PBMCs or T cells enriched from blood (not recorded which). The receptors come from a human donor in a cohort exposed to, infected with or recovered from COVID-19 (not recorded which). The donor label of this sample is uncertain.

The V call is TRBV5-5, the J call TRBJ1-1; TRBD1 matches 9 bases. Per the germline V gene, CDR1 is SGHKS and CDR2 is YYEKEE (reference sequence). Trimming at V came to 4 bases and at J to 6 bases, leaving 4 bases not matched to a gene. This CDR3 contains 13 residues. The chain's CDR3 is CASSGTGRPEAFF. In nucleotides, the CDR3 is TGTGCCAGCAGCGGGACAGGGAGGCCTGAAGCTTTCTTT.

This clone was seen just once. The rearrangement joins TRBV11-2 to TRBJ1-2; D might be TRBD1 (6 bases). Deletions cut 2 bases from V and 4 bases from J, with 14 bases between. There are 15 residues in the CDR3. CDR1 is SGHAT and CDR2 is FQNNGV in the germline V gene. The CDR3 sequence: CASSLQRTDIYGYTF. In nucleotides, the CDR3 is TGTGCCAGCAGCTTACAACGGACAGACATCTATGGCTACACCTTC.

This chain uses TRBV9 with TRBJ1-2, with TRBD1 identical over 7 bases. V lost 4 bases, J lost 3 bases, and 12 bases stayed unmatched. Germline CDR1 and CDR2: SGDLS and YYNGEE. The CDR3 covers 16 residues. The chain's CDR3 is CASSTTRGGVDYGYTF. CDR3 sequence (DNA): TGTGCCAGCAGCACCACCCGAGGGGGCGTTGACTATGGCTACACCTTC.

The CDR3 sequence is CAAGDRDAEAFF. As DNA, the CDR3 is TGTGCCGCAGGTGACAGGGATGCTGAAGCTTTCTTT. This sequence joins TRBV7-9 and TRBJ1-1, with 7 bases aligning to TRBD1. The trim removed 11 bases at V and 6 bases at J, leaving 9 bases unmatched. The CDR3 contains 12 residues. In germline, CDR1 is SEHNR, CDR2 FQNEAQ (reference sequence).

The DNA for the CDR3 is TGTGCCAGCAGCCCGGGACAGGGCCTCAATCAGCCCCAGCATTTT. The encoded protein is CASSPGQGLNQPQHF. The gene calls are TRBV5-8 and TRBJ1-5; TRBD1 agrees at 9 bases. The CDR3 is made up of 15 amino acids. V was pared by 4 bases and J by 3 bases, with 5 bases of the junction left unmatched. CDR1 is SGHTS, CDR2 YDEGEE, per germline.

This clone has only one observation. The chain combines TRBV21-1 with TRBJ2-1; the table's D gene call, TRBD2, was not cross checked with the DNA. TRBV21-1 is noted as a pseudogene. The CDR3 covers 15 residues. The CDR3 loop reads CASSPLLAGASEQFF. CDR3 nucleotide sequence: TGTGCCAGCAGCCCTCTCTTAGCGGGGGCCTCGGAGCAGTTCTTC.

The V gene is TRBV29-1, the J gene TRBJ1-2; no firm D call. CDR1 is SQVTM and CDR2 is ANQGSEA in the germline V gene. The CDR3 runs to 13 residues. The V and J ends lost 6 bases and 3 bases respectively, with 14 bases between them. The CDR3 region is CSVRHIADYGYTF. The CDR3 nucleotides read TGCAGCGTGAGACATATCGCCGACTATGGCTACACCTTC.

The V and J genes are TRBV18 and TRBJ2-7; D call uncertain. Germline V gene sequence: CDR1 KGHSH, CDR2 LQKENI. V was pared by 2 bases and J by 6 bases, with 5 bases between. The CDR3 length is 11 residues. The CDR3 DNA reads as TGTGCCAGCTCACCAGACTCCGAGCAGTACTTC. Translated: CASSPDSEQYF.

The V gene is TRBV5-6, the J gene TRBJ2-1; 9 nucleotides line up with TRBD2. Trimming took 0 bases from V and 11 from J; bases not matched to a gene: 6. CDR3 length equals 14 residues. Germline assignment: CDR1 SGHDT and CDR2 YYEEEE. The CDR3: CASSLGRLAEKQFF. CDR3 coding DNA: TGTGCCAGCAGCTTGGGCCGACTAGCGGAGAAGCAGTTCTTC.

Here the CDR3 reads CASSRDRGGTDTQYF. In DNA form, the CDR3 reads TGTGCCAGCAGCCGGGACAGGGGCGGGACAGATACGCAGTATTTT. The chain is built from TRBV5-6 and TRBJ2-3, with 10 positions matching TRBD1. Germline CDR1 SGHDT, CDR2 YYEEEE. The CDR3 loop spans 15 amino acids. The V gene end was trimmed by 4 bases and the J gene end by 3 bases; junction bases not matched to a gene: 5.

The chain combines TRBV9 with TRBJ2-5; possibly TRBD1 for D (6 bases). Deletions cut 2 bases from V and 1 base from J, with 12 bases between. Germline V gene lookup returns CDR1 SGDLS and CDR2 YYNGEE. This CDR3 is built from 15 residues. DNA of the CDR3: TGTGCCAGCAGCGTTGGGGGCCGGGTCCAAGAGACCCAGTACTTC. This gives the protein CASSVGGRVQETQYF.

The CDR3 is CASSPLVAYGYTF. The CDR3 DNA reads as TGTGCCAGCAGTCCCCTGGTAGCCTATGGCTACACCTTC. The chain couples TRBV7-2 to TRBJ1-2, with D uncertain. The germline V gene has CDR1 SGHTA and CDR2 FQGNSA. The CDR3 loop spans 13 amino acids. Trimming took 6 bases from V and 4 from J, leaving 12 bases between them.

This chain links TRBV5-4 with TRBJ2-7; the D gene is possibly TRBD2 (5 bases). Trimming removed 2 bases at V and 7 bases at J, with 7 bases between. Germline loops: CDR1 SGHNT, CDR2 YYREEE (reference sequence). The CDR3 is 11 amino acids. The CDR3 DNA follows: TGTGCCAGCAGCTTTCGGGGTGAGCAGTACTTC. Its translation is CASSFRGEQYF.

V usage is TRBV15 and J usage is TRBJ1-2; 11 bases line up with TRBD1. Losses at the gene ends were 5 bases for V and 3 bases for J; bases not matched to a gene: 14. From germline, CDR1 is LNHNV and CDR2 YYDKDF (reference sequence). This CDR3 is built from 18 residues. The CDR3 bases are TGTGCCACCAGCCCTGATGCGCTGGGGGACAGGGGGGACTATGGCTACACCTTC. Amino acids: CATSPDALGDRGDYGYTF.

The chain has TRBV19 and TRBJ1-1; a possible D gene is TRBD1 (5 bases). Germline V gives CDR1 LNHDA, CDR2 SQIVND (reference sequence). Trimming cost V 6 bases and J 1 base, with 12 bases left between them. The CDR3 is 14 residues long. The CDR3 here is CASRGHVQNTEAFF. CDR3 sequence (DNA): TGTGCCAGTAGAGGACACGTTCAGAACACTGAAGCTTTCTTT.

This clone appeared once. CDR3 nucleotides: TGCGCCAGCAGCTTGGCCGGGCGGGGTGGTACTGAAGCTTTCTTT. Translated: CASSLAGRGGTEAFF. The V gene is TRBV5-1, the J gene TRBJ1-1; no clear D. The germline V gene encodes CDR1 SGHRS and CDR2 YFSETQ. Trimming left V 0 bases short and J 5 bases short, with 14 bases between. This CDR3 has 15 amino acids. Full variable domain (rest looked up from reference TRBV5-1 and TRBJ1-1): KAGVTQTPRYLIKTRGQQVTLSCSPISGHRSVSWYQQTPGQGLQFLFEYFSETQRNKGNFPGRFSGRQFSNSRSEMNVSTLELGDSALYLCASSLAGRGGTEAFFGQGTRLTVV.

This clone was seen once. CDR3 sequence reads: CASSDAVPNSPLHF. Written as DNA, the CDR3 is TGTGCCAGCAGTGACGCGGTGCCCAATTCACCCCTCCACTTT. The gene calls are TRBV2 and TRBJ1-6; no reliable D call. Looked up from germline, CDR1 is SNHLY and CDR2 is FYNNEI. The CDR3 covers 14 residues. V lost 3 bases and J lost 7, with 10 bases in between.

The chain recombines TRBV29-1 with TRBJ2-7, with 7 bases aligning to TRBD1. Losses at the gene ends were 1 base for V and 11 bases for J; bases not matched to a gene: 14. The germline CDR1 and CDR2 sequences are SQVTM and ANQGSEA. The CDR3 extends over 14 amino acids. CDR3 sequence reads: CSVEGRIEGAGEYF. As DNA, the CDR3 is TGCAGCGTTGAAGGGCGAATTGAGGGGGCAGGGGAGTACTTC.

V gene TRBV10-1 combines with J gene TRBJ2-3; 10 bases match TRBD2. Germline-derived CDR1 and CDR2 are WNHNN and SYGVQD (reference sequence). The CDR3 is 16 residues long. V gave up 3 bases and J gave up 5 bases; unmatched junction bases: 8. Here the CDR3 reads CASSDPGTSEVDTQYF. In DNA form, the CDR3 reads TGCGCCAGCAGTGATCCCGGGACTAGCGAAGTAGATACGCAGTATTTT.

This chain joins TRBV30 and TRBJ1-1; no clear D gene. The germline CDR1 and CDR2 sequences are GTSNPN and SVGIG (reference sequence). CDR3 length: 13 amino acids. Between the trimmed V and J ends, which lost 4 bases and 3 bases, there was a span of 12 bases. The CDR3 reads CAWKRGLDTEAFF. The CDR3 DNA sequence: TGTGCCTGGAAGCGGGGTTTGGACACTGAAGCTTTCTTT.